A single sample is the source of the 15 T cell receptor beta chains below, sequenced in a study of T cell repertoires in cytomegalovirus infection. TCRdb reprocessed the reads via MiXCR and lists one record per CDR3 protein. The sample shows approximately 190,000 distinct CDR3 sequences, 28% of them seen only once. Source material: PBMCs. The source is a human donor in good health (CMV status not recorded). Some clones in this sample may be carry-over from other donors' samples.

A few counts support this clonotype. The gene calls are TRBV7-9 and TRBJ2-3, with 9 bases aligning to TRBD1. CDR3 size: 17 residues. The germline V gene has CDR1 SEHNR and CDR2 FQNEAQ (reference sequence). The trim removed 3 bases at V and 3 bases at J, leaving 10 bases unmatched. The CDR3 DNA is TGTGCCAGCAGCTTCCGGCCCGACAGGGGGGTAACAGATACGCAGTATTTT. Amino acid sequence: CASSFRPDRGVTDTQYF.

The gene calls are TRBV6-4 and TRBJ1-5; a possible D gene is TRBD1 (6 bases). Germline-derived CDR1 and CDR2 are MRHNA and SNTAGT. Trimming shortened V by 3 bases and J by 3 bases, and 12 bases separated the two germline ends. This CDR3 is built from 15 residues. The CDR3, as DNA: TGTGCCAGCAGTGAGACCGGACAGCTCAATCAGCCCCAGCATTTT. Translated: CASSETGQLNQPQHF.

This clonotype was picked up a small number of times. V usage is TRBV4-2 and J usage is TRBJ2-2; TRBD2 agrees at 10 bases. J lost 9 bases, V lost 2 bases, and 6 bases had no gene match. The CDR3 is made up of 15 amino acids. Per germline, CDR1 LGHNA and CDR2 YNFKEQ. The CDR3 DNA reads as TGTGCCAGCAGCCAACATAGCGGGGGGCCCTGGGAGCTGTTTTTT. Translating gives CASSQHSGGPWELFF.

The chain carries TRBV7-9 and TRBJ1-3; no definite D call. Germline V gives CDR1 SEHNR, CDR2 FQNEAQ (reference sequence). This CDR3 contains 15 residues. V lost 8 bases, J lost 0 bases, and 14 bases lay in between. The CDR3 sequence: CASLQRLFSGNTIYF. CDR3 DNA sequence: TGTGCCAGCCTCCAGCGGCTGTTCTCTGGAAACACCATATATTTT.

The chain has TRBV12-3 or TRBV12-4 and TRBJ1-2; possibly TRBD1 for D (5 bases). Deletions cut 5 bases from V and 0 bases from J, with 16 bases between. CDR3 length equals 16 residues. CDR3 sequence reads: CASSQGPPQANYGYTF. CDR3 nucleotides: TGTGCCAGCAGTCAGGGCCCTCCCCAGGCTAACTATGGCTACACCTTC.

This clonotype was detected a few times. This rearrangement joins TRBV4-1 to TRBJ1-1; no clear D gene. V was trimmed by 0 bases and J by 6 bases, leaving 8 bases between them. Germline CDR1 reads MGHRA; CDR2 reads YSYEKL. CDR3 size: 13 residues. In DNA form, the CDR3 reads TGCGCCAGCAGCCAAGATTCCCGATCTGAAGCTTTCTTT. It is translated as CASSQDSRSEAFF.

This clonotype was counted a few times. J is TRBJ1-5 and V is TRBV20-1; weak D call: TRBD1 (6 bases). Germline V gene lookup returns CDR1 DFQATT and CDR2 SNEGSKA (reference sequence). Trimming took off 6 bases at V and 7 bases at J, with 16 bases between the two ends. This CDR3 is 13 amino acids long. The CDR3 region has the DNA TGCAGTGCCGGAGCTTCAGGGGACCAGCCCCAGCATTTT. Translating it yields CSAGASGDQPQHF.

This clonotype was seen a handful of times. This may arise from a read error, as a much more abundant clone is one base away. The rearrangement joins TRBV2 to TRBJ1-1; D might be TRBD1 (5 bases). V lost 6 bases, J lost 1 base, and 9 bases lay in between. Germline V lookup: CDR1 SNHLY, CDR2 FYNNEI. The CDR3 totals 13 residues. CDR3 residues: CASSVGQNTEAFF. The CDR3 bases are TGTGCCAGCAGCGTTGGACAGAACACTGAAGCTTTCTTT.

V and J are TRBV19 and TRBJ2-1, with 8 nucleotides matching TRBD1. J lost 10 bases, V lost 6 bases, and 17 bases had no gene match. The CDR3 sequence is 16 residues long. Germline V gene sequence: CDR1 LNHDA, CDR2 SQIVND (reference sequence). The CDR3 region has the DNA TGTGCCAGTAGCTACACCCTAGGGACAGGCCTTGGGGAGCAGTTCTTC. Translation gives CASSYTLGTGLGEQFF.

A remark on this clonotype: The junction shows a germline mismatch at one end, possibly a read error. The gene calls are TRBV5-3 and TRBJ1-6, with a weak D call TRBD1 (6 bases). TRBV5-3 is reported as an ORF; its role is uncertain. CDR3 length equals 15 residues. CDR3: CASSLDTGYNSPLHF. CDR3 coding DNA: TGTGCCAGCAGCTTGGATACAGGGTACAATTCACCCCTCCACTTT.

The genes are TRBV29-1 and TRBJ2-7, with 13 bases matching TRBD2. This CDR3 is built from 15 residues. From germline, CDR1 is SQVTM and CDR2 ANQGSEA. V lost 4 bases to trimming and J lost 5 bases; unmatched junction nucleotides: 8. The CDR3 bases are TGCAGCGTTGCCCGACTAGCGGGGGGAAGGAACGAGCAGTACTTC. It yields the protein CSVARLAGGRNEQYF.

This clonotype was seen repeatedly, ten times or more. The chain couples TRBV7-2 to TRBJ2-5; TRBD2 is a possible D gene (6 bases). The CDR3 loop spans 14 amino acids. V lost 4 bases and J 1 base, leaving 10 bases between the germline ends. The germline gives CDR1 SGHTA, CDR2 FQGNSA. The CDR3 DNA follows: TGTGCCAGCAGCTGGGGACTTCTCCAAGAGACCCAGTACTTC. As protein: CASSWGLLQETQYF. The whole variable domain, filled in from reference TRBV7-2 and TRBJ2-5, reads GAGVSQSPSNKVTEKGKDVELRCDPISGHTALYWYRQSLGQGLEFLIYFQGNSAPDKSGLPSDRFSAERTGGSVSTLTIQRTQQEDSAVYLCASSWGLLQETQYFGPGTRLLVL.

The rearrangement uses TRBV12-3 or TRBV12-4 and TRBJ1-2; unclear D gene. CDR3 length: 14 amino acids. Between the trimmed V and J ends, which lost 1 base and 0 bases, there was a span of 6 bases. CDR3 coding DNA: TGTGCCAGCAGTTTAGGGACCGCTAACTATGGCTACACCTTC. Protein sequence: CASSLGTANYGYTF.

This clonotype has only a few counts. The chain recombines TRBV15 with TRBJ2-1; D is perhaps TRBD1 (5 bases). The V end lost 0 bases, the J end lost 4 bases, and 7 bases lay between the germline ends. This CDR3 is 14 amino acids long. The germline CDR1 and CDR2 sequences are LNHNV and YYDKDF (reference sequence). CDR3 DNA sequence: TGTGCCACCAGCAGAGATAGGGGTTACAATGAGCAGTTCTTC. As protein: CATSRDRGYNEQFF.

This clonotype appeared a few times. The chain couples TRBV2 to TRBJ1-2; D remains ambiguous. V was shortened by 1 base and J by 6 bases, with 21 bases between the two germline ends. Germline V lookup: CDR1 SNHLY, CDR2 FYNNEI. This CDR3 region has 17 residues. The CDR3 sequence: CASSEGSYRKENDGYTF. In DNA form, the CDR3 reads TGTGCCAGCAGTGAAGGGTCCTACAGAAAGGAAAACGATGGCTACACCTTC.